Each of the 28 T cell receptor beta chains below was sequenced from the same sample in a study of cytomegalovirus exposure and HLA in healthy donors. PCR employed 60 Vbeta and 13 Jbeta primers. TCRdb's copy holds only in-frame clones and misses some; the assay was immunoSEQ multiplex PCR. The sample lists roughly 100,000 clones; around 80% were seen once. Sequencing was carried out using PBMCs. The receptor set was obtained from a man aged 35 to 55 in good health and CMV-seropositive.

This clone was found once. The chain couples TRBV7-9 to TRBJ2-7, with D perhaps matching TRBD2 (6 bases). Per the germline V gene, CDR1 is SEHNR and CDR2 is FQNEAQ (reference sequence). Trimming stripped 3 bases from V and 5 bases from J, with 8 bases between. The CDR3 extends over 12 amino acids. CDR3: CASSLGLNEQYF. CDR3 coding DNA: TGTGCCAGCAGCTTGGGACTCAACGAGCAGTACTTC.

CDR3: CASSLRFVGQGLNEQFF. CDR3 nucleotide sequence: TGTGCCAGCAGCTTAAGATTCGTAGGACAGGGCCTCAATGAGCAGTTCTTC. The J gene is TRBJ2-1, the V gene TRBV7-8, with 8 bases identical to TRBD1. This CDR3 contains 17 residues. The germline CDR1 and CDR2 sequences are SGHVS and FQNEAQ. V lost 2 bases to trimming and J lost 6 bases; unmatched junction nucleotides: 12. The full variable domain, completed using reference TRBV7-8 and TRBJ2-1, is GAGVSQSPRYKVAKRGQDVALRCDPISGHVSLFWYQQALGQGPEFLTYFQNEAQLDKSGLPSDRFFAERPEGSVSTLKIQRTQQEDSAVYLCASSLRFVGQGLNEQFFGPGTRLTVL.

The chain carries TRBV10-3 and TRBJ2-2, with 9 bases matching TRBD1. The junction had 3 bases not matched to a gene; V was cut back by 6 bases and J by 4 bases. Germline CDR1 is ENHRY and CDR2 is SYGVKD. The CDR3 extends over 14 amino acids. DNA for the CDR3: TGTGCCATCAGGGACAGGGGATCCACCGGGGAGCTGTTTTTT. Translating gives CAIRDRGSTGELFF.

This rearrangement joins TRBV6-5 to TRBJ1-2; 9 nucleotides agree with TRBD1. This CDR3 contains 14 residues. V was pared by 6 bases and J by 7 bases, with 9 bases of the junction left unmatched. CDR1 is MNHEY and CDR2 is SVGAGI in the germline V gene. In DNA, the CDR3 is TGTGCCAGCAGGCCCAGGACAGGGGTCGCTGGCTACACCTTC. This codes for CASRPRTGVAGYTF.

The gene calls are TRBV5-1 and TRBJ2-2; TRBD1 might be the D (7 bases). Deletions cut 1 base from V and 7 bases from J, with 14 bases between. The CDR3 consists of 15 residues. Germline values: CDR1 SGHRS, CDR2 YFSETQ. CDR3 sequence reads: CASSLLQGGIGELFF. CDR3 nucleotides: TGCGCCAGCAGCTTGTTGCAGGGGGGAATCGGGGAGCTGTTTTTT.

This clone was seen once. The chain carries TRBV15 and TRBJ2-7; D possibly corresponds to TRBD2 (5 bases). The CDR3 has 14 residues. Trimming pared 6 bases from V and 4 bases from J, leaving 16 bases between. Germline values: CDR1 LNHNV, CDR2 YYDKDF (reference sequence). The CDR3 bases are TGTGCCACCAGAAAGGCGGGCATCGGTTACGAGCAGTACTTC. Translation gives CATRKAGIGYEQYF.

The count of this clone is one. The chain is built from TRBV7-2 and TRBJ2-7, with no clear D. CDR3 length: 15 residues. Germline V CDR1 and CDR2: SGHTA, FQGNSA. V was pared by 1 base and J by 6 bases, with 16 bases between. The CDR3, as DNA: TGTGCCAGCAGCTTAGGGGCCGCTGTTCGTCTCGAGCAGTACTTC. The encoded protein is CASSLGAAVRLEQYF.

This chain links TRBV5-1 with TRBJ2-5; no firm D call. The germline gives CDR1 SGHRS, CDR2 YFSETQ. This CDR3 comprises 13 residues. V was pared by 9 bases and J by 4 bases, with 16 bases between. The chain's CDR3 is CATTSVPGETQYF. CDR3 in DNA: TGCGCCACTACCTCGGTGCCCGGAGAGACCCAGTACTTC.

The V and J genes are TRBV27 and TRBJ1-1; no firm D call. Trimming pared 5 bases from V and 2 bases from J, leaving 15 bases between. Germline V gene sequence: CDR1 MNHEY, CDR2 SMNVEV (reference sequence). The CDR3 has 15 amino acids. As DNA, the CDR3 is TGTGCCAGCAGTCCGCAACGGGGTAAAAACACTGAAGCTTTCTTT. This codes for CASSPQRGKNTEAFF.

The DNA of the CDR3 is TGTGCCAGTTGGGTCGAGGTAACTGGGGCCAACGTCCTGACTTTC. It specifies CASWVEVTGANVLTF. The V and J genes are TRBV6-1 and TRBJ2-6; no firm D call. CDR1 is MNHNS and CDR2 is SASEGT in the germline V gene. The CDR3 has 15 residues. The V end was cut by 9 bases, the J end by 2 bases, with 14 bases between.

This clone was detected only once. The chain joins TRBV5-1 to TRBJ2-5; possibly TRBD2 for D (5 bases). Germline CDR1 and CDR2: SGHRS and YFSETQ. This CDR3 contains 13 residues. V lost 0 bases, J lost 5 bases, and 8 bases lay in between. For the CDR3, the DNA is TGCGCCAGCAGCTTGGCCCGGGATGAGACCCAGTACTTC. Protein sequence: CASSLARDETQYF.

This clone was seen only a few times. This chain uses TRBV18 with TRBJ1-5; D possibly corresponds to TRBD1 (6 bases). Trimming removed 3 bases at V and 3 bases at J, with 15 bases between. The CDR3 is 16 amino acids. CDR1 is KGHSH, CDR2 LQKENI, per germline. The CDR3 sequence is CASSPQADSDNQPQHF. In DNA, the CDR3 is TGTGCCAGCTCACCCCAGGCGGACAGTGACAATCAGCCCCAGCATTTT.

The rearrangement links TRBV5-1 to TRBJ2-7; 10 bases line up with TRBD2. V was clipped by 4 bases and J by 3 bases; unmatched bases: 10. The CDR3 extends over 16 amino acids. Per germline, CDR1 SGHRS and CDR2 YFSETQ. In DNA, the CDR3 is TGCGCCAGCAGCCGGGGAGAAGCGGGGGGGATCTACGAGCAGTACTTC. Translation gives CASSRGEAGGIYEQYF. Combining the CDR3 with reference TRBV5-1 and TRBJ2-7 gives the whole variable domain KAGVTQTPRYLIKTRGQQVTLSCSPISGHRSVSWYQQTPGQGLQFLFEYFSETQRNKGNFPGRFSGRQFSNSRSEMNVSTLELGDSALYLCASSRGEAGGIYEQYFGPGTRLTVT.

The chain joins TRBV28 to TRBJ1-2; D remains unclear. The CDR3 has 13 residues. The ends were cut back, 3 bases at V and 2 bases at J, with 7 bases in the middle. Germline lookup yields CDR1 MDHEN and CDR2 SYDVKM. Here the CDR3 reads CASSLPGNYGYTF. The CDR3, as DNA: TGTGCCAGCAGTTTGCCAGGCAACTATGGCTACACCTTC.

The chain combines TRBV27 with TRBJ2-5, with a weak D call TRBD2 (5 bases). Germline assignment: CDR1 MNHEY and CDR2 SMNVEV (reference sequence). Trimming shortened V by 5 bases and J by 2 bases, and 12 bases separated the two germline ends. This CDR3 region has 14 residues. CDR3 in amino acids: CASSLGGAQETQYF. CDR3 nucleotides: TGTGCCAGCAGTCTCGGAGGAGCGCAAGAGACCCAGTACTTC.

The rearrangement joins TRBV2 to TRBJ2-1; TRBD2 matches at 9 bases. The germline gives CDR1 SNHLY, CDR2 FYNNEI. This CDR3 contains 16 residues. Germline trimming cut 5 bases from V and 10 bases from J; bases unmatched to any gene: 15. The CDR3 spells CASSWAPSGVPREQFF. The CDR3 DNA reads TGTGCCAGCAGTTGGGCCCCTAGCGGGGTCCCGCGGGAGCAGTTCTTC.

This clone was picked up a small number of times. The gene calls are TRBV6-1 and TRBJ2-5; 8 positions match TRBD2. This CDR3 comprises 13 residues. The germline V gene encodes CDR1 MNHNS and CDR2 SASEGT. The V segment lost 11 bases and the J segment 7 bases; nucleotides outside the gene matches: 12. DNA of the CDR3: TGTGCCTTACGACAAGCGGGAGACGTGACCCAGTACTTC. Its protein product is CALRQAGDVTQYF.

The chain joins TRBV10-2 to TRBJ2-2; 7 bases line up with TRBD2. The V and J ends lost 3 bases and 4 bases, in that order; junction bases with no gene match: 11. In germline, CDR1 is WSHSY, CDR2 SAAADI. The CDR3 spans 17 residues. The CDR3 nucleotides are TGCGCCAGCAGTGAACAAACTGCGGGAGTTGGCACCGGGGAGCTGTTTTTT. This gives the protein CASSEQTAGVGTGELFF.

The rearrangement joins TRBV5-1 to TRBJ2-1; no reliable D call. CDR3 length equals 15 residues. The V end lost 5 bases, the J end lost 4 bases, and 16 bases lay between the germline ends. Looked up from germline, CDR1 is SGHRS and CDR2 is YFSETQ. The CDR3 region has the DNA TGCGCCAGCAGTCCGATTCAGGAAGTTTACAATGAGCAGTTCTTC. Protein: CASSPIQEVYNEQFF.

The CDR3 coding sequence is TGTGCCAGCAGATGGACAGGAGTTTCACAAGAGACCCAGTACTTC. This gives the protein CASRWTGVSQETQYF. This sequence joins TRBV6-5 and TRBJ2-5, with 7 bases that match TRBD1. The CDR3 spans 15 residues. Germline lookup yields CDR1 MNHEY and CDR2 SVGAGI. J was trimmed by 2 bases and V by 6 bases; bases with no gene match: 9.

As to this clone: Its ends do not fully match the called genes, so a read error is possible. The V call is TRBV7-9, the J call TRBJ1-1; TRBD1 aligns across 7 bases. The CDR3 is 15 amino acids. Germline V CDR1 and CDR2: SEHNR, FQNEAQ (reference sequence). The CDR3 loop reads CSSSLRTGGGVEAFF. CDR3 nucleotide sequence: TGTTCCAGCAGCTTACGGACAGGCGGGGGGGTCGAAGCTTTCTTT.

V usage is TRBV4-2 and J usage is TRBJ1-4; D is ambiguous. CDR1 and CDR2 from the germline V gene are LGHNA and YNFKEQ. V shed 5 bases and J shed 8 bases, with 15 bases lying between them. The CDR3 spans 14 residues. The CDR3 reads CASSALHRGEKLFF. CDR3 DNA: TGTGCCAGCAGCGCACTCCATAGAGGGGAAAAACTGTTTTTT.

This clone turned up a few times. The rearrangement links TRBV11-2 to TRBJ2-3, with 7 positions matching TRBD2. This CDR3 has 15 amino acids. Germline loops: CDR1 SGHAT, CDR2 FQNNGV. V shed 2 bases, J shed 2 bases, and the junction held 4 bases outside the gene matches. Written as DNA, the CDR3 is TGTGCCAGCAGCTTATGGACTAGTCCCACAGATACGCAGTATTTT. Amino acids: CASSLWTSPTDTQYF.

The rearrangement uses TRBV7-8 and TRBJ1-2, with D maybe TRBD1 (5 bases). The V end was cut by 0 bases, the J end by 8 bases, with 13 bases between. The germline gives CDR1 SGHVS, CDR2 FQNEAQ. The CDR3 length is 14 residues. CDR3 coding DNA: TGTGCCAGCAGCTTAGCGGGCAGACCAGGGGGCTACACCTTC. This sequence encodes CASSLAGRPGGYTF.

The chain employs TRBV7-8 and TRBJ2-1; D ambiguous. V lost 5 bases, J lost 7 bases, and 9 bases lay in between. The CDR3 contains 12 residues. Germline CDR1 reads SGHVS; CDR2 reads FQNEAQ. CDR3 in amino acids: CASSLPRNEQFF. The CDR3 nucleotides read TGTGCCAGCAGCCTCCCGCGAAATGAGCAGTTCTTC.

This rearrangement joins TRBV28 to TRBJ1-3; 7 nucleotides match TRBD1. This CDR3 is built from 13 residues. Germline-derived CDR1 and CDR2 are MDHEN and SYDVKM. J was trimmed by 4 bases and V by 5 bases; bases with no gene match: 2. The chain's CDR3 is CASSRDSGNTIYF. The DNA of the CDR3 is TGTGCCAGCAGTCGGGACAGCGGAAACACCATATATTTT.

The chain employs TRBV30 and TRBJ2-1; D possibly corresponds to TRBD2 (6 bases). Germline lookup yields CDR1 GTSNPN and CDR2 SVGIG (reference sequence). With 5 bases removed from V and 7 bases from J, the gap between germline ends came to 12 bases. This CDR3 has 12 residues. The CDR3 sequence: CAWSLLANEQFF. The CDR3 DNA follows: TGTGCCTGGTCACTACTAGCAAATGAGCAGTTCTTC.

As regards this clone: An end of the junction differs from the germline gene, which may be a read error. The chain uses TRBV7-9 and TRBJ1-2, with TRBD1 identical over 8 bases. Germline CDR1 reads SEHNR; CDR2 reads FQNEAQ (reference sequence). The CDR3 loop spans 15 amino acids. Here the CDR3 DNA reads TGTTCCAGCAGTCTAGGGACAGGAAACCACTATGGCTACACCTTC. Its translation is CSSSLGTGNHYGYTF.